A single TCR beta chain is shown here with its context. Reverse transcription used roughly 0.45 to 1 ug RNA and random hexamers. Amplification of TCR beta CDR3 across 54 Vbeta and 13 Jbeta was performed with immunoSEQ multiplex PCR. Each CDR3 protein gets one entry after TCRdb re-called the immunoSEQ multiplex PCR reads with MiXCR. This table holds under 90,000 distinct CDR3 sequences, approximately 95% found once. The CDR3 consists of 10 residues. The V and J ends lost 8 bases and 8 bases respectively, with 7 bases between them. This sample stems from a study of CD8 T cells in Susac syndrome. The study sequenced TCR beta in blood CD8+ and CD4+ T cells. Patients having Susac syndrome satisfied recently defined diagnostic criteria for definite or probable disease. It was negative isolation that provided the CD8+ and CD4+ T cells, whereas TEMRA cells were enriched by FACS.

This clonotype originated in a human donor with Susac syndrome. Sequenced input: CD8+ T cells from PBMCs. This chain links TRBV12-3 or TRBV12-4 with TRBJ2-1; perhaps TRBD1 as D (6 bases). Here the CDR3 DNA reads TGTGCCAGCGGGGGCGATGAGCAGTTCTTC. It encodes CASGGDEQFF.